This T cell receptor (beta chain) was observed in a study of cytomegalovirus exposure and HLA in healthy donors. Study-wide results and caveats: Some highly shared sequence variants likely arose as a pipeline artifact. Cytomegalovirus-associated TCR beta chains were listed, numbering some 150. Later on, analysis showed that most CMV-associated TCR beta chains appeared to be HLA-restricted.

The study ran its PCR with 60 Vbeta and 13 Jbeta primers. Clones were read by immunoSEQ multiplex PCR, and TCRdb kept only the in-frame ones, dropping some. The sample lists 120,000 or so clones; 75% were seen once. Concerning this clone: Its antigen is not identified.

Healthy people donating bone marrow made up the donors. This TCR was recovered from a woman aged 35 to 49 in good health and CMV-seropositive. What was sequenced was PBMCs.

The CDR3 sequence: CASSSQPHPSTDTQYF. The CDR3 DNA is TGTGCCAGCAGCTCACAGCCTCACCCGAGCACAGATACGCAGTATTTT. The J gene is TRBJ2-3, the V gene TRBV9, with D unclear. Germline V CDR1 and CDR2: SGDLS, YYNGEE. The CDR3 runs 16 residues. Trimming shortened V by 4 bases and J by 0 bases, and 15 bases separated the two germline ends.